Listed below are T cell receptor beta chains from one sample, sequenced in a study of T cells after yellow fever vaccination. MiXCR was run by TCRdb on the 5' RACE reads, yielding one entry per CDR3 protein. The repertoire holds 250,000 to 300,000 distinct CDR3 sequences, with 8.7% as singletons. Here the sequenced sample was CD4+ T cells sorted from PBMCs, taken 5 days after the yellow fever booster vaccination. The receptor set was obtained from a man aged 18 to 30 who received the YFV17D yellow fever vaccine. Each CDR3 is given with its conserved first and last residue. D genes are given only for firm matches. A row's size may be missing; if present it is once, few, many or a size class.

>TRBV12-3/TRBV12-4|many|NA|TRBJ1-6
TGTGCCAGCAGTTTTCAAGGGCCGGCAAATTCACCCCTCCACTTT
CASSFQGPANSPLHF
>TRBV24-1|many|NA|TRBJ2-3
TGTGCCACCAGTGACCGGACCCCCTTGCAGTATTTT
CATSDRTPLQYF
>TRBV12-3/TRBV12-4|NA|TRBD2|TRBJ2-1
TGTGCCAGCAGTTGGACTAGCGGGGGGTCGTTATACAATGAGCAGTTCTTC
CASSWTSGGSLYNEQFF
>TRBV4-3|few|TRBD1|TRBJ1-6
TGCGCCAGCAGCCAAGAAGGTGGCAGGGGGAATCGATCACCCCTCCACTTT
CASSQEGGRGNRSPLHF
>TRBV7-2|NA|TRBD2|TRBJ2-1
TGTGCCAGCAGGATACTAGCGGGGTACAATGAGCAGTTCTTC
CASRILAGYNEQFF
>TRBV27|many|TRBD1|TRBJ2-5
TGTGCCAGCAGGGACAGGACACAAGAGACCCAGTACTTC
CASRDRTQETQYF
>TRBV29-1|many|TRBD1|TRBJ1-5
TGCAGCGGAGCCCGGGACAGTTCATATAGCAATCAGCCCCAGCATTTT
CSGARDSSYSNQPQHF
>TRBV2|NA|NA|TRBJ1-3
TGTGCCAGCAGTCGGGAGCTATCTGGAAACACCATATATTTT
CASSRELSGNTIYF
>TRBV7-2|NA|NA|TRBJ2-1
TGTGCCAGCAGTCGGGCCAGGGATTTTACTAATGAGCAGTTCTTC
CASSRARDFTNEQFF
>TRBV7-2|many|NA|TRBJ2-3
TGTGCCAGCAGCTTATCCGGGATAGACTCGGATACGCAGTATTTT
CASSLSGIDSDTQYF
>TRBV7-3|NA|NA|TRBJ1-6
TGTGCCAGCAGCTTATTGGGGGGAATGTCACCCCTCCACTTT
CASSLLGGMSPLHF
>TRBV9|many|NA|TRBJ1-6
TGTGCCAGCAGCGTAGCTGGGGCAAGGGACTCACCCCTCCACTTT
CASSVAGARDSPLHF
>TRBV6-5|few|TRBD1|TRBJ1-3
TGTGCCAGCAGCTCTCCGGGACAGGGCCGAAACACCATATATTTT
CASSSPGQGRNTIYF
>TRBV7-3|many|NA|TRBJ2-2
TGTGCCAGCAGCCCCCGTATTTTTGGGCAGGGCGGCACCGGGGAGCTGTTTTTT
CASSPRIFGQGGTGELFF
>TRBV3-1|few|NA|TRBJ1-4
TGTGCCAGCAGCCAAGAAAGTCGGGGTCGCCGTGGTGAAAAACTGTTTTTT
CASSQESRGRRGEKLFF
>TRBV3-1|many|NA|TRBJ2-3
TGTGCCAGCAGCCAACAGGGTGATACGCAGTATTTT
CASSQQGDTQYF
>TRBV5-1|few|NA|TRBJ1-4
TGCGCCAGCAGCTTCGCCGGACTGAATGAAAAACTGTTTTTT
CASSFAGLNEKLFF
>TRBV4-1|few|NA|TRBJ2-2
TGCGCCAGCAGCCAAGGGGTGTCGGGATTGGAGCTGTTTTTT
CASSQGVSGLELFF
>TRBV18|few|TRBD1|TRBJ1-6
TGTGCCAGCTCACAAGACAGGGGAGGATCACCCCTCCACTTT
CASSQDRGGSPLHF
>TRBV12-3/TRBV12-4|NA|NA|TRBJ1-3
TGTGCCAGCAGAACATTAACAGCCTCGACTGGAAACACCATATATTTT
CASRTLTASTGNTIYF
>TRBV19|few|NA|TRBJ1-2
TGTGCCAGTAGTATCTTCCTGCCGGGACGGACCTATGGCTACACCTTC
CASSIFLPGRTYGYTF
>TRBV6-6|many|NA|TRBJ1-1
TGTGCCAGCAGTTATGTGCCTGACACTGAAGCTTTCTTT
CASSYVPDTEAFF
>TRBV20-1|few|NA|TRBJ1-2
TGCAGTGCTAGAGATAGACTCGGGGGGTATGGCTACACCTTC
CSARDRLGGYGYTF
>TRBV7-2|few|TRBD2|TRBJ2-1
TGTGCCAGCAGCCTTAGCGGGAGGGCCTACAATGAGCAGTTCTTC
CASSLSGRAYNEQFF
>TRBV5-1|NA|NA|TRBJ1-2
TGCGCCAGCAGCTTGGCAGTGACCCAGGAAGGCTACACCTTC
CASSLAVTQEGYTF
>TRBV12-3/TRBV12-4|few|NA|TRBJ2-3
TGTGCCAGCAGTTTAGGAGAAGCGCGCACAGATACGCAGTATTTT
CASSLGEARTDTQYF
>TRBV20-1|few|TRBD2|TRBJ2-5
TGCAGTGCATTACCGGGACTAGCGGCTCTCCAAGAGACCCAGTACTTC
CSALPGLAALQETQYF
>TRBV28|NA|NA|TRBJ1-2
TGTGCCAGCAGTTTCGGGGGGGTTAATGGCTACACCTTC
CASSFGGVNGYTF
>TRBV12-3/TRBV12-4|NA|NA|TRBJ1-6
TGTGCCAGCAGTACCGGGAATTCACCCCTCCACTTT
CASSTGNSPLHF
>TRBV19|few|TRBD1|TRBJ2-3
TGTGCCAGTAGTACCTACAGGGGACAAGGCGCAGATACGCAGTATTTT
CASSTYRGQGADTQYF
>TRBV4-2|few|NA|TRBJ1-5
TGTGCCAGCAGCCATCGGGACAGCAATCAGCCCCAGCATTTT
CASSHRDSNQPQHF
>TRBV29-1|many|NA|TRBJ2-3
TGCAGCGTTGCGATGGGTGGACACTCCACAACGAGCACAGATACGCAGTATTTT
CSVAMGGHSTTSTDTQYF
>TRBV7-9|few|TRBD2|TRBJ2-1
TGTGCCAGCAGCTTTGGGACTAGCGACGGTGAGCAGTTCTTC
CASSFGTSDGEQFF
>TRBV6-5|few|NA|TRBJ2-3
TGTGCCAGCATACCGGGAGATACGCAGTATTTT
CASIPGDTQYF
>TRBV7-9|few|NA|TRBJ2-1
TGTGCCAGCAGCTCAAGGCCCGGGAACAATGAGCAGTTCTTC
CASSSRPGNNEQFF
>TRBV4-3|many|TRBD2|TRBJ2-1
TGCGCCAGCAGCCAAGATTCCCGGGGGGTGGTCGAGCAGTTCTTC
CASSQDSRGVVEQFF
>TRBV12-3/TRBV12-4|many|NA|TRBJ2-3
TGTGCCAGCACACTAAATGGGCTGGGGAGGTATACGCAGTATTTT
CASTLNGLGRYTQYF
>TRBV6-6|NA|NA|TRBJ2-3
TGTGCCAGCAGCCTCGCACATACGCAGTATTTT
CASSLAHTQYF
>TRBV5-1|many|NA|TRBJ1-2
TGCGCCAGCAGCTTGGAGGGGCCCTTGAATGGCTACACCTTC
CASSLEGPLNGYTF
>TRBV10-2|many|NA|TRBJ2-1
TGCGCCAGCAGTGACGAGCTACTCCGCGATAATGAGCAGTTCTTC
CASSDELLRDNEQFF
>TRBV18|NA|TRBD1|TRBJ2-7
TGTGCCAGCTCACCCCAGGAGGCCAGGGGGAGCGAGCAGTACTTC
CASSPQEARGSEQYF
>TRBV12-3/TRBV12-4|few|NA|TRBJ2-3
TGTGCCAGCAGTTTCTACTCTTCTCTCACAGATACGCAGTATTTT
CASSFYSSLTDTQYF
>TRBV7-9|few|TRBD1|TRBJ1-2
TGTGCCAGCACCCCGGGACAGCTAACCTATGGCTACACCTTC
CASTPGQLTYGYTF
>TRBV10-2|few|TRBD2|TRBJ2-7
TGCGCCAGCAGCCCGGGGGGTCGCGAGCAGTACTTC
CASSPGGREQYF
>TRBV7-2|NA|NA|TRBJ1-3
TGTGCCAGCAGCCGCGGACGGAACCTTGGAAACACCATATATTTT
CASSRGRNLGNTIYF
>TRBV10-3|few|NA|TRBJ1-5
TGTGCCATCAGTCGGGGGGACGGAAGTCAGCCCCAGCATTTT
CAISRGDGSQPQHF
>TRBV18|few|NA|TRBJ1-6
TGTGCCAGCTCACCGACGGGTCGTTATAATTCACCCCTCCACTTT
CASSPTGRYNSPLHF
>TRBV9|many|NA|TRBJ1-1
TGTGCCAGCAGCACCGGAGGAGGCAACACTGAAGCTTTCTTT
CASSTGGGNTEAFF
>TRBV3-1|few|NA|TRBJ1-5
TGTGCCAGCAGCCAAGGGGGGGAGCCCCAGCATTTT
CASSQGGEPQHF
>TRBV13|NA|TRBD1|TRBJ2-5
TGTGCCAGCAGCTCCCACCGGGACAGGGGAAGAGAGACCCAGTACTTC
CASSSHRDRGRETQYF
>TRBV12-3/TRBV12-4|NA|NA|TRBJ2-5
TGTGCCAGCAGTTCAAGGACGGCGGCACAGACCCAGTACTTC
CASSSRTAAQTQYF
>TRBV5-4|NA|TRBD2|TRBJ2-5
TGTGCCAGCAGGGTAGCGGGGGAGCAAGAGACCCAGTACTTC
CASRVAGEQETQYF
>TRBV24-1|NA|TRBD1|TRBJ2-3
TGTGCCACCAGCCCCAGGGGGCATTGGTATACGCAGTATTTT
CATSPRGHWYTQYF